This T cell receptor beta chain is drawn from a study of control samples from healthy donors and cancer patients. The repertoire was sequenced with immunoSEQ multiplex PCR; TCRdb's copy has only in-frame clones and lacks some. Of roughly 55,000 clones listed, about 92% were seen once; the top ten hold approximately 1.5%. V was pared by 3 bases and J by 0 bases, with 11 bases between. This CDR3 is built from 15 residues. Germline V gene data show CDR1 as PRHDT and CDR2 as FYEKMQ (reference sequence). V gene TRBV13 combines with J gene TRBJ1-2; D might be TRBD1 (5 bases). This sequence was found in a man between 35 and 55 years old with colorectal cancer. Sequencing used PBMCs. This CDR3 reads CASSFGDFTNYGYTF. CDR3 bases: TGTGCCAGCAGCTTCGGGGACTTTACTAACTATGGCTACACCTTC.